This T cell receptor beta chain derives from a study of cytomegalovirus exposure and HLA in healthy donors. Study results and caveats: Some TCR beta chains (more than 150 of them) were listed as cytomegalovirus-associated. There were some public TCRs occurring in many donors, but most TCR sequences were rare.

The donors were members of the validation cohort comprising approximately 110 subjects, separate from the approximately 630-subject first cohort. Sequenced by immunoSEQ multiplex PCR; TCRdb stores in-frame clones only, minus some. The profile shows roughly 130,000 clones, about nine tenths of them singletons. A note on this clone: Antigen unknown.

There are 17 residues in the CDR3. V trimming: 9 bases; J trimming: 1 base; junction bases outside the gene matches: 13. From germline, CDR1 is SGHRS and CDR2 YFSETQ. Input material: PBMCs. The TCR was taken from a man aged 25-40 years in good health and CMV-seronegative. This chain links TRBV5-1 with TRBJ2-6; TRBD2 aligns across 7 bases. This CDR3 is CATEPGLIESGANVLTF. The CDR3 region has the DNA TGCGCCACAGAACCGGGACTAATAGAATCTGGGGCCAACGTCCTGACTTTC. The variable domain in full, completed from reference TRBV5-1 and TRBJ2-6, reads KAGVTQTPRYLIKTRGQQVTLSCSPISGHRSVSWYQQTPGQGLQFLFEYFSETQRNKGNFPGRFSGRQFSNSRSEMNVSTLELGDSALYLCATEPGLIESGANVLTFGAGSRLTVL.